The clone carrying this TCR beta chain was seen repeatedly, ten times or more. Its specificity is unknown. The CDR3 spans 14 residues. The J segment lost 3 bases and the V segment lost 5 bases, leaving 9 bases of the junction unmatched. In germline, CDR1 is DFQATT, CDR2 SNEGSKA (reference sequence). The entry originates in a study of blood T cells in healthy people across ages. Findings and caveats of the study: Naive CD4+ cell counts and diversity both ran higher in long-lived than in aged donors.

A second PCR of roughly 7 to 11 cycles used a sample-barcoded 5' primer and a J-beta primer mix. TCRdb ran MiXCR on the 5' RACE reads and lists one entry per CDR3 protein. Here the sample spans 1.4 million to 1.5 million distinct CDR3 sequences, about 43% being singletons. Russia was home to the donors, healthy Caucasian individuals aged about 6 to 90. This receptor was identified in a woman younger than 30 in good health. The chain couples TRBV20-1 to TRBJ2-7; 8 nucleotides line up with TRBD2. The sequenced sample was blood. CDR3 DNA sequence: TGCAGTGCTGACGGACTAGCATTCCTCTACGAGCAGTACTTC. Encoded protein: CSADGLAFLYEQYF.